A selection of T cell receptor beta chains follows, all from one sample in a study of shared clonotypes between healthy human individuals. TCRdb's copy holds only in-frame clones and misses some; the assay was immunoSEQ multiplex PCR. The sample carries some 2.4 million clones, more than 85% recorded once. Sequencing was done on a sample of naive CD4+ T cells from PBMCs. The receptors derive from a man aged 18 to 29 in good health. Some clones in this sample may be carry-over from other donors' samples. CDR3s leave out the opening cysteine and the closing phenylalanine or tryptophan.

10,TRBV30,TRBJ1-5,AWSQGSQPQH
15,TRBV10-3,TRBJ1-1,ATCKGPTGGLNTEAF
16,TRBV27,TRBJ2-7,ASSFALRSREEAYEQY
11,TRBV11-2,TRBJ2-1,ASSLVGGGERF
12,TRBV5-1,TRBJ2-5,ASSLVGVGETQY
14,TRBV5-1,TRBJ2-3,ASSPSLLLGTDTQY
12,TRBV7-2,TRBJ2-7,ASSLGIWGYEQY
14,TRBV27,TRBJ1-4,ASSSHNFDRVEKLF
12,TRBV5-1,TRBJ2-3,ASSLFGYSDTQY
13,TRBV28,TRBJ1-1,ASSSRFSMNTEAF
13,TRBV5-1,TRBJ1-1,ASSWGTDRNTEAF
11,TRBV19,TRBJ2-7,ASSPDRNYEQY
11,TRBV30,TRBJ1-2,AWSLQGSYGYT
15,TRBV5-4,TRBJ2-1,ASRGGTSGITYNEQF
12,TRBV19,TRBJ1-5,ASNYLGGNQPQH
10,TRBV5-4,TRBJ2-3,ASSAMGDTQY
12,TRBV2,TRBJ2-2,ASSPISLDLELF
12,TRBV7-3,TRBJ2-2,ASSLQGDTGELF
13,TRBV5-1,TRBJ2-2,ASSFSGPGTGELF
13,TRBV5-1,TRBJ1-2,ASSEVSGANYGYT
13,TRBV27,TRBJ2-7,ASSSDFINRYEQY
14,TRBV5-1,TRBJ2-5,ASSLADRGATETQY
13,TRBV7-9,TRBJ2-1,ASSLAGGGHNEQF
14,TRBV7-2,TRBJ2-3,ASSYKGASSTDTQY
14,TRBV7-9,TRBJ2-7,ASSFDRAPSYYEQY
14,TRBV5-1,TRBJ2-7,ASSLAVGVTPYEQY
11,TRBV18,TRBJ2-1,ASSPGLNNEQF
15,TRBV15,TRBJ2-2,ATSRAGQGRGTGELF
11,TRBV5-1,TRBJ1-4,ASSFSPNEKLF
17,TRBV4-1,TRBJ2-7,ASSQDRLASAPMTYEQY
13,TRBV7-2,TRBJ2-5,ASSPNGGLAGTQY
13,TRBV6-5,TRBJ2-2,ASNLGTPRGGELF
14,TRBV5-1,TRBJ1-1,ASTPGTGTMNTEAF
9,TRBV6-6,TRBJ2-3,ASRGSDTQY
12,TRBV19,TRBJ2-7,ASRDRGHSYEQY
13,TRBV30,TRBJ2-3,ASLMGASPTDTQY
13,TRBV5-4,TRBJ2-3,ASSSGVVGTDTQY
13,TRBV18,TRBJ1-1,ASSRQGDQNTEAF
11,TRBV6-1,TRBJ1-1,ATTLGLGTEAF
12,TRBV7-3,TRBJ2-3,ASSLTRGTDTQY
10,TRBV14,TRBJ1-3,ASSQTVNTIY
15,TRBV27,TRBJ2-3,ASSFILAGRYTDTQY
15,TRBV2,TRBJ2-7,ASRKENRDRGRGEQY
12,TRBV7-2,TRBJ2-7,ASSLGGSPNEQY
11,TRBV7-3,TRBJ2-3,ASSYTGPDTQY
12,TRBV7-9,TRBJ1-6,ASSRQGVGSPLH
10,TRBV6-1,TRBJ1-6,ASSEGGLGSH
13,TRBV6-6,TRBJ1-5,ASTEHRGSNQPQH